These 22 T cell receptor beta chains came from one sample sequenced in a study of blood T cell repertoires in COVID-19. TCRdb keeps only in-frame clones here, not all; method: immunoSEQ multiplex PCR. The table lists around 72,000 clones, 88% of them singletons. The specimen was peripheral blood. Receptors originate from a woman aged 70 to 79 with acute or convalescent COVID-19.

The chain has TRBV2 and TRBJ1-1; D may be TRBD1 (5 bases). Per the germline V gene, CDR1 is SNHLY and CDR2 is FYNNEI. The CDR3 spans 12 residues. Trimming cost V 2 bases and J 7 bases, with 8 bases left between them. CDR3 bases: TGTGCCAGCAGTGAACCGACAGTTGAAGCTTTCTTT. Translated, it gives CASSEPTVEAFF.

The CDR3 here is CSVVGGTGSANYGYTF. Here the CDR3 DNA reads TGCAGCGTTGTTGGAGGGACGGGTTCTGCTAACTATGGCTACACCTTC. The chain joins TRBV29-1 to TRBJ1-2; weak D call: TRBD1 (5 bases). This CDR3 region has 16 residues. V gave up 4 bases and J gave up 0 bases, with 18 bases separating them. Per germline, CDR1 SQVTM and CDR2 ANQGSEA. The full variable domain, in which reference TRBV29-1 and TRBJ1-2 provide the parts outside the CDR3, is SAVISQKPSRDICQRGTSLTIQCQVDSQVTMMFWYRQQPGQSLTLIATANQGSEATYESGFVIDKFPISRPNLTFSTLTVSNMSPEDSSIYLCSVVGGTGSANYGYTFGSGTRLTVV.

CDR3 nucleotide sequence: TGCAGCTCGTCAGGGGCTGGTGGCTACACCTTC. The encoded protein is CSSSGAGGYTF. The chain uses TRBV20-1 and TRBJ1-2, with a possible D match to TRBD1 (6 bases). CDR1 and CDR2 (germline): DFQATT, SNEGSKA (reference sequence). The CDR3 is made up of 11 amino acids.

This rearrangement joins TRBV9 to TRBJ2-3; a weak D match, TRBD1 (6 bases). Trimming took 5 bases from V and 7 from J, leaving 20 bases between them. Germline V gene sequence: CDR1 SGDLS, CDR2 YYNGEE. The CDR3 runs 15 residues. CDR3 region: CASSPSDSLSYTQYF. CDR3 nucleotide sequence: TGTGCCAGCAGTCCCTCGGACAGCCTTTCGTATACGCAGTATTTT.

This chain uses TRBV5-1 with TRBJ2-3, with TRBD1 identical over 10 bases. V was clipped by 3 bases and J by 5 bases; unmatched bases: 6. Germline V lookup: CDR1 SGHRS, CDR2 YFSETQ. The CDR3 length is 15 residues. The CDR3, as DNA: TGCGCCAGCAGCTATGACAGGGGGCCAAAAGATACGCAGTATTTT. Translated, it gives CASSYDRGPKDTQYF.

The V and J genes are TRBV6-5 and TRBJ1-2; a weak D match, TRBD1 (6 bases). CDR3 size: 14 residues. Germline CDR1 and CDR2: MNHEY and SVGAGI. V gave up 0 bases and J gave up 9 bases, with 14 bases separating them. The CDR3, as DNA: TGTGCCAGCAGTTACTCCGCCCAGGGGCTAAGCTACACCTTC. Amino acids: CASSYSAQGLSYTF.

The rearrangement links TRBV9 to TRBJ2-2; D call uncertain. CDR3 size: 14 residues. Trimming removed 4 bases from V and 1 base from J, with 8 bases in between. Germline V gene sequence: CDR1 SGDLS, CDR2 YYNGEE. CDR3 region: CASSPPGNTGELFF. CDR3 nucleotide sequence: TGTGCCAGCAGCCCCCCGGGGAACACCGGGGAGCTGTTTTTT.

The genes are TRBV3-1 (or the pseudogene TRBV3-2) and TRBJ2-7, with TRBD1 matching over 7 bases. The CDR3 spans 16 residues. The V and J ends lost 1 base and 2 bases, in that order; junction bases with no gene match: 8. Germline V CDR1 and CDR2: LGHDT, YNNKEL (reference sequence). CDR3 DNA: TGTGCCAGCAGCCAAGGGTCGGGACAGACTGCCTACGAGCAGTACTTC. Translating gives CASSQGSGQTAYEQYF.

In DNA, the CDR3 is TGTGCCAGTATCCCTAGGACAGGGCACCTCACGCGGGGTGAAGCTTTCTTT. This gives the protein CASIPRTGHLTRGEAFF. V and J are TRBV19 and TRBJ1-1; 8 bases agree with TRBD1. CDR1 and CDR2 (germline): LNHDA, SQIVND (reference sequence). V dropped 7 bases and J dropped 7; count of bases not matched to a gene: 20. The CDR3 runs to 17 residues.

The chain uses TRBV28 and TRBJ1-6; no clear D. Germline assignment: CDR1 MDHEN and CDR2 SYDVKM. Deletions cut 4 bases from V and 11 bases from J, with 9 bases between. The CDR3 covers 12 residues. The DNA of the CDR3 is TGTGCCAGCAGTTCAGCCGGGGCACCCCTCCACTTT. It codes for CASSSAGAPLHF.

The DNA for the CDR3 is TGTGCCAGCAGTGTGCAGGGGTCCACTGAAGCTTTCTTT. Translating it yields CASSVQGSTEAFF. V and J are TRBV2 and TRBJ1-1; D might be TRBD1 (6 bases). The CDR3 sequence is 13 residues long. CDR1 and CDR2 from the germline V gene are SNHLY and FYNNEI. With 4 bases removed from V and 4 bases from J, the gap between germline ends came to 10 bases.

The rearrangement joins TRBV7-9 to TRBJ2-3; no clear D. The CDR3 totals 16 residues. The ends were cut back, 5 bases at V and 1 base at J, with 16 bases in the middle. The germline V gene encodes CDR1 SEHNR and CDR2 FQNEAQ (reference sequence). The CDR3 loop reads CASSPPGGSRTDTQYF. The DNA of the CDR3 is TGTGCCAGCAGCCCCCCGGGTGGGTCTCGCACAGATACGCAGTATTTT.

This clone was seen a few times. The chain carries TRBV4-2 and TRBJ1-6; TRBD1 matches 7 bases. Trimming took 3 bases from V and 5 from J; bases not matched to a gene: 7. This CDR3 has 16 residues. Germline assignment: CDR1 LGHNA and CDR2 YNFKEQ. CDR3 DNA sequence: TGTGCCAGCAGCCAGCTACAGGGGAGGAATAATTCACCCCTCCACTTT. Protein product: CASSQLQGRNNSPLHF.

The chain uses TRBV6-6 and TRBJ2-2, with D maybe TRBD1 (8 bases). V shed 6 bases and J shed 4 bases, with 15 bases lying between them. Germline lookup yields CDR1 MNHNY and CDR2 SVGAGI (reference sequence). The length of the CDR3 is 15 residues. The CDR3 reads CASSLDREGTGELFF. CDR3 coding DNA: TGTGCCAGCAGCTTGGACAGGGAGGGCACCGGGGAGCTGTTTTTT.

The chain joins TRBV29-1 to TRBJ1-2; tentative D call: TRBD1 (6 bases). CDR1 SQVTM and CDR2 ANQGSEA come from the germline V gene. Trimming took off 5 bases at V and 2 bases at J, with 12 bases between the two ends. The CDR3 contains 13 residues. The CDR3 region has the DNA TGCAGCGTTCTGGATCAGGGGAACTATGGCTACACCTTC. Its translation is CSVLDQGNYGYTF.

The rearrangement joins TRBV19 to TRBJ1-3; 9 nucleotides match TRBD1. This CDR3 has 16 residues. The V gene end was trimmed by 6 bases and the J gene end by 4 bases; junction bases not matched to a gene: 10. Germline CDR1 LNHDA, CDR2 SQIVND (reference sequence). CDR3 amino acids: CASSTGQGRLGNTIYF. CDR3 coding DNA: TGTGCCAGTAGCACCGGACAGGGGAGACTCGGAAACACCATATATTTT. Together with reference TRBV19 and TRBJ1-3, the CDR3 gives the full variable domain: DGGITQSPKYLFRKEGQNVTLSCEQNLNHDAMYWYRQDPGQGLRLIYYSQIVNDFQKGDIAEGYSVSREKKESFPLTVTSAQKNPTAFYLCASSTGQGRLGNTIYFGEGSWLTVV.

The rearrangement links TRBV4-1 to TRBJ2-7; a weak D match, TRBD2 (5 bases). V was clipped by 0 bases and J by 2 bases, with 14 bases between them. This CDR3 spans 16 amino acids. Germline CDR1 reads MGHRA; CDR2 reads YSYEKL. CDR3 region: CASSQESDWSAYEQYF. CDR3 DNA sequence: TGCGCCAGCAGCCAAGAATCGGACTGGTCGGCCTACGAGCAGTACTTC.

This clone was found a few times. The rearrangement uses TRBV7-2 and TRBJ1-5; D uncertain. There are 14 residues in the CDR3. Trimming removed 1 base from V and 6 bases from J, with 10 bases in between. Germline CDR1 SGHTA, CDR2 FQGNSA. The CDR3 DNA follows: TGTGCCAGCAGCTTAGTATTGTATAGTCAGCCCCAGCATTTT. Translation: CASSLVLYSQPQHF.

The CDR3 protein is CASSERGDSPLHF. DNA of the CDR3: TGTGCCAGCAGTGAGCGGGGAGATTCACCCCTCCACTTT. The chain carries TRBV6-1 and TRBJ1-6; D uncertain. The germline V gene encodes CDR1 MNHNS and CDR2 SASEGT. The CDR3 extends over 13 amino acids. V was clipped by 3 bases and J by 8 bases, with 8 bases between them.

The chain couples TRBV2 to TRBJ1-1; D is ambiguous. Germline assignment: CDR1 SNHLY and CDR2 FYNNEI. CDR3 length equals 14 residues. Between the trimmed V and J ends, which lost 6 bases and 2 bases, there was a span of 13 bases. The CDR3 DNA reads as TGTGCCAGCAGGGCTGACACCTACAACACTGAAGCTTTCTTT. This gives the protein CASRADTYNTEAFF.

V gene TRBV28 combines with J gene TRBJ2-3, with D possibly being TRBD2 (5 bases). Germline-derived CDR1 and CDR2 are MDHEN and SYDVKM. Between the trimmed V and J ends, which lost 5 bases and 2 bases, there was a span of 20 bases. CDR3 length: 17 residues. The CDR3 is CASSPSGIPAHTDTQYF. Here the CDR3 DNA reads TGTGCCAGCAGTCCCTCGGGAATACCCGCTCACACAGATACGCAGTATTTT.

This clone was detected a few times. Here the CDR3 DNA reads TGTGCCAGCAGCCCGGTGGAGTTGTGGCCCTTACCGGGGGGTGAGCAGTTCTTC. Translation: CASSPVELWPLPGGEQFF. The rearrangement joins TRBV11-2 to TRBJ2-1, with 7 nucleotides matching TRBD2. The CDR3 loop spans 18 amino acids. The V and J ends lost 5 bases and 9 bases, in that order; junction bases with no gene match: 22. Germline V lookup: CDR1 SGHAT, CDR2 FQNNGV.